This T cell receptor beta chain is drawn from a study of T cell clonality in common variable immunodeficiency. Study-level findings and limits: CVID patient heterogeneity limited repertoire-clinical complication correlations. Common variable immunodeficiency TCR beta sequences reportedly had fewer deletions and N-nucleotide insertions.

This clone appeared many times. Antigen specificity is unknown. The observed sequence ends 3 residues before the CDR3 terminus, with the missing tail filled in from the germline J gene. Assay: immunoSEQ multiplex PCR; the TCRdb copy retains only in-frame clones and omits some. Sampling found some 40,000 clones, none seen once. The V gene's germline CDR1 is SGHAT and CDR2 FQNNGV. V shed 5 bases, J shed 0 bases, and the junction held 4 bases outside the gene matches. The CDR3 extends over 14 amino acids. This chain links TRBV11-2 with TRBJ2-7, with TRBD1 matching over 7 bases. The sequenced sample consisted of peripheral blood mononuclear cells. This receptor was identified in a person between 18 and 69 years old in good health. CDR3 sequence reads: CASSPRDSSYEQYF. CDR3 DNA, as far as it was read: TGTGCCAGCAGCCCCCGGGACAGCTCCTACGAG. The full variable domain, in which reference TRBV11-2 and TRBJ2-7 provide the parts outside the CDR3, is EAGVAQSPRYKIIEKRQSVAFWCNPISGHATLYWYQQILGQGPKLLIQFQNNGVVDDSQLPKDRFSAERLKGVDSTLKIQPAKLEDSAVYLCASSPRDSSYEQYFGPGTRLTVT.